This TCR beta chain was identified during a study of blood T cell repertoires in COVID-19 (dated by TCRdb to the early 2020s). Background for the entire study: The collaborator samples originated in the United States, Italy and Spain and spanned the acute and convalescent phases of COVID-19. The material from the prospective study consisted of cDNA or gDNA derived from T cells, B-cell-depleted T cells, or PBMCs. Deeply sampled blood TCRbeta repertoires from subjects exposed to, actively infected with, or recovered from COVID-19 were included in the dataset. A freely available public database, intended as a resource for researchers studying the immune response to SARS-CoV-2, is where the repertoires were released. The samples were drawn from two sources: the first 160 participants of the ongoing ImmuneRACE study, and 1,254 subjects contributed by 6 global collaborators. A de-identified subject ID, COVID-19 status, age in years and sex were almost always included in the sample metadata. HLA class I and class II types, where available, came from metadata supplied by the sample provider rather than from assay-based typing. On the study overall, not on this receptor specifically: The amount of clinical and demographic metadata varied by source and participant and was provided uncurated.

V has 0 bases trimmed and J has 7 bases trimmed; junction bases matching no gene number 5. CDR1 is given as SGHKS and CDR2 as YYEKEE, both from the germline V gene (reference sequence). From the cysteine through the phenylalanine, the CDR3 covers 15 amino acids. Here the CDR3 DNA is all that survives: 45 bases in frame from base 1. TCRbeta CDR3 regions were amplified from genomic DNA using the immunoSEQ Assay, a bias-controlled multiplex PCR. The study's processing was this. Nucleated cell counts per sample were estimated from amplification of reference gene primers within the assay. To quantify the absolute abundance of each unique TCRbeta CDR3 rearrangement, sequence reads were collapsed and filtered. For each sample, productive Simpson clonality was calculated as the square root of Simpson's diversity index across productive rearrangements. TCRdb retrieved this table from immuneACCESS and kept in-frame rearrangements only. Not all clones are present; in checked studies, unresolved V genes account for under half, and no reason is known for the remainder. The V and J calls and clone size come from that table; D and trimming were worked out from the DNA. The sample includes 200,000 to 250,000 clones, with 75% to 90% observed a single time. Less than 9.5% of the sample belongs to the ten largest clones.

At one collaborating source in Seattle, patients were enrolled during active infection and were followed longitudinally through the course of disease. Each collaborating institution followed its own protocols to collect whole blood in K2EDTA tubes. For TCRbeta analysis, collaborators shipped samples as frozen whole blood, isolated PBMCs, or DNA extracted from either of those sample types. Remarks on this clone: Its antigen is not yet known. No base quality values were provided; no much bigger clone lies one nucleotide off.

This TCR was recovered from a woman older than 75 with COVID-19, enrolled during active disease. The chain is encoded by TRBV5-5 joined to TRBJ2-2, with TRBD1 matching 8 junction bases. Specimen: peripheral blood. The CDR3 loop reads CASSLGDRSDGELFF. The DNA is TGTGCCAGCAGCTTGGGGGACAGGTCTGACGGGGAGCTGTTTTTT.